The text below deals with one T cell receptor (beta chain). Its target is unknown. This sample also contains other DNA sequences that code for the same CDR3. This sample stems from a study of CD4 T cells in relation to SARS-CoV-2 and coronaviruses. General study points: This crossreactivity analysis covered spike protein alone, no other viral proteins. SARS-CoV-2-driven expansion was significantly weaker in crossreactive than monoreactive clones.

Unexposed donor CD4+ T cells date from about 2011-2018, before the COVID-19 pandemic. Naive and memory CD4+ T cells were separated from cryopreserved PBMCs. Naive and memory CD4+ T cell DNA was deep-sequenced without culture. The table came from immunoSEQ multiplex PCR; TCRdb's copy has only in-frame clones and leaves some out. Among 65,000 or so clones listed, around 87% were seen once. This TCR was recovered from a human donor in good health. The specimen was memory CD4+ T cells from PBMCs.

CDR3 sequence: CAISGPSTDTQYF. The DNA for the CDR3 is TGTGCCATCAGTGGACCGAGCACAGATACGCAGTATTTT. V and J are TRBV10-3 and TRBJ2-3, with unresolved D. Trimming removed 4 bases from V and 0 bases from J, with 5 bases in between. The CDR3 covers 13 residues. Germline CDR1 is ENHRY and CDR2 is SYGVKD.